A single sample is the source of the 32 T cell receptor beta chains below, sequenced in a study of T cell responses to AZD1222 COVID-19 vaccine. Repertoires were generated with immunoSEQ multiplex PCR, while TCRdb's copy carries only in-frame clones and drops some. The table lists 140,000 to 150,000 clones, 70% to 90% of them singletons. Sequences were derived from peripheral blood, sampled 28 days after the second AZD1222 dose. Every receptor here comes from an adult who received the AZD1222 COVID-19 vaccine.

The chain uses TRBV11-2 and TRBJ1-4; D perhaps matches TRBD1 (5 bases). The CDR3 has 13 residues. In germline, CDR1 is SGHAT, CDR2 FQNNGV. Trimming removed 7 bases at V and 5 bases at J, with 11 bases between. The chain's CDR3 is CASKLGGNEKLFF. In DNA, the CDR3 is TGTGCCAGCAAGCTGGGGGGGAATGAAAAACTGTTTTTT.

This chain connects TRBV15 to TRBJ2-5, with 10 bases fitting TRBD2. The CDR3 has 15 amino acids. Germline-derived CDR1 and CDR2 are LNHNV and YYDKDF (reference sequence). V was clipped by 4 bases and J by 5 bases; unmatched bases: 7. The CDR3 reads CATSIGTSARETQYF. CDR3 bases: TGTGCCACCAGCATAGGGACTAGCGCCAGGGAGACCCAGTACTTC.

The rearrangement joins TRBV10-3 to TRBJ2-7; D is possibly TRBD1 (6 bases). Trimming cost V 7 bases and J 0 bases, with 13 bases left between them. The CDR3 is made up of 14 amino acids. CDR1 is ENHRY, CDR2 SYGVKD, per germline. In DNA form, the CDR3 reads TGTGCCATCAAGAGGACAGTAAGCTCCTACGAGCAGTACTTC. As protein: CAIKRTVSSYEQYF.

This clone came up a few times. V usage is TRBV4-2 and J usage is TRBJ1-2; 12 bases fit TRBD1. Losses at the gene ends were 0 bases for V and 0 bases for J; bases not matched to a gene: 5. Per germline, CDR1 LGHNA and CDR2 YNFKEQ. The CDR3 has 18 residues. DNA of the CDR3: TGTGCCAGCAGCCAAGATTGGGGACAGGGGGCATCTAACTATGGCTACACCTTC. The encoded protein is CASSQDWGQGASNYGYTF.

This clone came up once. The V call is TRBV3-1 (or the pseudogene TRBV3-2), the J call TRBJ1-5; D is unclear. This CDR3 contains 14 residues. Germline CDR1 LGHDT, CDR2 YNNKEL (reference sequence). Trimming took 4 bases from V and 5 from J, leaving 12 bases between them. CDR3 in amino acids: CASSLSLGDQPQHF. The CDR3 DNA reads TGTGCCAGCAGCCTTTCCCTGGGCGATCAGCCCCAGCATTTT.

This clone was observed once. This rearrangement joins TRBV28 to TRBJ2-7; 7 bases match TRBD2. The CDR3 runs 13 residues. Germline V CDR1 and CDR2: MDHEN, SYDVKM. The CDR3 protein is CAVGTPAGNEQYF. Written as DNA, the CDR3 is TGTGCAGTCGGTACTCCAGCGGGGAACGAGCAGTACTTC.

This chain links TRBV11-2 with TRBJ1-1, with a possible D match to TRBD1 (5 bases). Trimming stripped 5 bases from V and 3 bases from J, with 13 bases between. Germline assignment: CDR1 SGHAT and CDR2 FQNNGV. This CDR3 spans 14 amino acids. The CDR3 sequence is CASSALARDTEAFF. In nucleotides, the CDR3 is TGTGCCAGCAGCGCCTTAGCCAGGGACACTGAAGCTTTCTTT.

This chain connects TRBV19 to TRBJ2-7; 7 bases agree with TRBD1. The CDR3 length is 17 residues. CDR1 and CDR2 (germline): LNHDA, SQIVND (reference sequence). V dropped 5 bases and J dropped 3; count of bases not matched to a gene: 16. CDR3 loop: CASSGARGTATRYEQYF. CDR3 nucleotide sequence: TGTGCCAGTAGTGGGGCTAGAGGGACAGCAACGCGCTACGAGCAGTACTTC.

CDR3 sequence: CATRTGTGETQYF. The CDR3 DNA reads TGTGCCACTCGGACAGGGACGGGAGAGACCCAGTACTTC. V is TRBV10-3 and J is TRBJ2-5, with 8 bases identical to TRBD1. V was pared by 10 bases and J by 4 bases, with 8 bases of the junction left unmatched. The CDR3 has 13 amino acids. Germline V CDR1 and CDR2: ENHRY, SYGVKD.

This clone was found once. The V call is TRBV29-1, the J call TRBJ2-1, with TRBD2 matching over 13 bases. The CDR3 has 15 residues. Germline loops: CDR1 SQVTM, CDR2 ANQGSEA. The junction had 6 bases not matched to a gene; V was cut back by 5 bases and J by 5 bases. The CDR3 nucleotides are TGCAGCGTTTCTCCGGGACTAGCGGGAAACAATGAGCAGTTCTTC. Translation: CSVSPGLAGNNEQFF.

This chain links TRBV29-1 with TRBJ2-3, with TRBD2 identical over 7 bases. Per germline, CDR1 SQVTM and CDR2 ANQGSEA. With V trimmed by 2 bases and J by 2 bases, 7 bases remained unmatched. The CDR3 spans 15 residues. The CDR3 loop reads CSVERGRALTDTQYF. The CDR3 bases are TGCAGCGTTGAAAGAGGGAGGGCCCTCACAGATACGCAGTATTTT.

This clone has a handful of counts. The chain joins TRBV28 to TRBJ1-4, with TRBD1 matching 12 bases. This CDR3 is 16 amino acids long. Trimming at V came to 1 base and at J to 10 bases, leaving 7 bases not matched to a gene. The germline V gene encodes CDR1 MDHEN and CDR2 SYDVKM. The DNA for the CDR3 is TGTGCCAGCAGTTTATCCATAGGGACAGGGGGCAGAAAACTGTTTTTT. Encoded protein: CASSLSIGTGGRKLFF.

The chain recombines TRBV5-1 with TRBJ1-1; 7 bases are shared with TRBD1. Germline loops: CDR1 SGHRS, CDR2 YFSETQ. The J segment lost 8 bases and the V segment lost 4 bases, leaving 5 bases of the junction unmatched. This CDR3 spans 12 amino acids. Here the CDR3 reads CASSEPGGEAFF. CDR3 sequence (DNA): TGCGCCAGCAGCGAACCAGGGGGAGAAGCTTTCTTT.

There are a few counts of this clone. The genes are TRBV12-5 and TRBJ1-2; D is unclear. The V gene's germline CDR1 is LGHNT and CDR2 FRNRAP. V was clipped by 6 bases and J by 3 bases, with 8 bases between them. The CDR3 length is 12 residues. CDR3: CASGLPYYGYTF. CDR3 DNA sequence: TGTGCTAGTGGCCTCCCGTACTATGGCTACACCTTC.

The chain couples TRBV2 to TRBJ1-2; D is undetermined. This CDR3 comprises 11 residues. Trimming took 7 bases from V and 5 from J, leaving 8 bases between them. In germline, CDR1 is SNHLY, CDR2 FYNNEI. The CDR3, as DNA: TGTGCCAGCAATTCTCGGTATGGCTACACCTTC. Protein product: CASNSRYGYTF.

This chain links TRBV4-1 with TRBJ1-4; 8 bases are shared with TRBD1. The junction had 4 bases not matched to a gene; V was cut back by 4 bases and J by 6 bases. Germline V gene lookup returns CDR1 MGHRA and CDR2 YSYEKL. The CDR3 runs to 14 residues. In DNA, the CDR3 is TGCGCCAGCAGCCCAGGGACAGGATATGAAAAACTGTTTTTT. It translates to CASSPGTGYEKLFF.

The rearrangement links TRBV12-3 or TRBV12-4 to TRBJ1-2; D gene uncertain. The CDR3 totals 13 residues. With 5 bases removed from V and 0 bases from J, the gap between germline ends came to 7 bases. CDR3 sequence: CASSQTANYGYTF. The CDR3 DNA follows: TGTGCCAGCAGTCAGACGGCTAACTATGGCTACACCTTC.

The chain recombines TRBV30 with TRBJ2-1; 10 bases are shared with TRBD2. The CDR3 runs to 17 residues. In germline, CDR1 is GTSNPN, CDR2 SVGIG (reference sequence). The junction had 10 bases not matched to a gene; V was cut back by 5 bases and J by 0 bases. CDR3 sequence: CAWSSSGGRPSYNEQFF. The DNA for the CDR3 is TGTGCCTGGTCCTCTAGCGGGGGTAGGCCCTCCTACAATGAGCAGTTCTTC.

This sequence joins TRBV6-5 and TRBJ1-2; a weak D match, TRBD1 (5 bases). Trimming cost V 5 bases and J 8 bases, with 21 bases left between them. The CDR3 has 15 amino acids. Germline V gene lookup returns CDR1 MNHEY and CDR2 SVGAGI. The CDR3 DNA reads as TGTGCCAGCAGTCGAGGGGATTTCCCATGGGGGGGCTACACCTTC. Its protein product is CASSRGDFPWGGYTF.

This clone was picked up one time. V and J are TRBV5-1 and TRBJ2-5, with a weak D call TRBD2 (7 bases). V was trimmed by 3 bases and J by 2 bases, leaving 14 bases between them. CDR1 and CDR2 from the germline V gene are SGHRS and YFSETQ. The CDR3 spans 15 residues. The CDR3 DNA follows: TGCGCCAGCAGCTCCCAGGGAGGGGGGCAAGAGACCCAGTACTTC. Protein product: CASSSQGGGQETQYF.

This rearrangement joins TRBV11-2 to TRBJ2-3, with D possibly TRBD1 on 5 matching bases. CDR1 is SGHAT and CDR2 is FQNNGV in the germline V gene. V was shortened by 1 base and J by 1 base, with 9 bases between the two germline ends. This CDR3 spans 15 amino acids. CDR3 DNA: TGTGCCAGCAGCTTAGGGGGCGGCCGCACAGATACGCAGTATTTT. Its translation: CASSLGGGRTDTQYF.

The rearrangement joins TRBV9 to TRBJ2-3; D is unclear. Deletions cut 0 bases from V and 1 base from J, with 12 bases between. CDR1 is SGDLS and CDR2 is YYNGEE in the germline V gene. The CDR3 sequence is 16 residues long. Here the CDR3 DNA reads TGTGCCAGCAGCGTAGAAGTGGGGATTGGCACAGATACGCAGTATTTT. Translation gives CASSVEVGIGTDTQYF.

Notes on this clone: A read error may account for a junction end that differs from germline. CDR3 in DNA: TGTGCCACCAGTTTAGGTGGGCAGGGTTTGCCCCAGCATTTT. Encoded protein: CATSLGGQGLPQHF. V is TRBV28 and J is TRBJ1-5, with D possibly TRBD1 on 5 matching bases. This CDR3 comprises 14 residues. CDR1 is MDHEN, CDR2 SYDVKM, per germline.

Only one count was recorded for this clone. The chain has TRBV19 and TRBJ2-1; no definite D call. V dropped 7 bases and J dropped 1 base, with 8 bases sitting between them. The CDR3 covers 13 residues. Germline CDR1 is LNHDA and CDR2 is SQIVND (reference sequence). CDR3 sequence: CASMRRSYNEQFF. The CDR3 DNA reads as TGTGCCAGTATGAGGAGATCCTACAATGAGCAGTTCTTC.

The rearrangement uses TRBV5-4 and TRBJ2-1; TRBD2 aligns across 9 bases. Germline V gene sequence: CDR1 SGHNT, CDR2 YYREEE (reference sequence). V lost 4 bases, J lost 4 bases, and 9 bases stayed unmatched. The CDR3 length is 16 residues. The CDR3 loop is CASSPGGAGGYNEQFF. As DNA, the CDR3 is TGTGCCAGCAGCCCCGGTGGGGCGGGAGGGTACAATGAGCAGTTCTTC.

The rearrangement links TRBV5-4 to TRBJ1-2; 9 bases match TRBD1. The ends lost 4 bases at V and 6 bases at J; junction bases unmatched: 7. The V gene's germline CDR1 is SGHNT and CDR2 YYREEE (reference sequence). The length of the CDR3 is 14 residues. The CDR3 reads CASSPGQGIDGYTF. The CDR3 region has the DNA TGTGCCAGCAGCCCAGGACAGGGGATTGATGGCTACACCTTC.

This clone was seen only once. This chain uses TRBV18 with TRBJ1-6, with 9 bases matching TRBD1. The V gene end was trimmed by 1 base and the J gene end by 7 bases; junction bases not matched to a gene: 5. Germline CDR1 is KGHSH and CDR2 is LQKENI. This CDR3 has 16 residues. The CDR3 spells CASSPRFGTGNSPLHF. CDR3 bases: TGTGCCAGCTCACCACGATTCGGGACAGGGAATTCACCCCTCCACTTT.

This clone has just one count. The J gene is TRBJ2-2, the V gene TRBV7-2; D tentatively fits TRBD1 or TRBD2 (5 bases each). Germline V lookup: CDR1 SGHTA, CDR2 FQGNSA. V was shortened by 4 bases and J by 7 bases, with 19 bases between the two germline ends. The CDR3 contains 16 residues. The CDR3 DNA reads TGTGCCAGCAGCTCCTCCGGGACCCTGAGAGGCGGGGAGCTGTTTTTT. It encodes CASSSSGTLRGGELFF.

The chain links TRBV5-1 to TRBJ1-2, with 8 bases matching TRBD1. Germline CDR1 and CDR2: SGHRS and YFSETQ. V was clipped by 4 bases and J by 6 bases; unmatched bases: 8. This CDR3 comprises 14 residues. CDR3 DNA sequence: TGCGCCAGCAGCATCACGGGACAGGTGGATGGCTACACCTTC. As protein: CASSITGQVDGYTF.

CDR3 sequence: CARSQGAYGYTF. As DNA, the CDR3 is TGTGCCAGGAGCCAGGGGGCATATGGCTACACCTTC. The chain has TRBV2 and TRBJ1-2; 8 nucleotides align to TRBD1. J lost 5 bases, V lost 9 bases, and 5 bases had no gene match. This CDR3 is 12 amino acids long. Germline V lookup: CDR1 SNHLY, CDR2 FYNNEI.

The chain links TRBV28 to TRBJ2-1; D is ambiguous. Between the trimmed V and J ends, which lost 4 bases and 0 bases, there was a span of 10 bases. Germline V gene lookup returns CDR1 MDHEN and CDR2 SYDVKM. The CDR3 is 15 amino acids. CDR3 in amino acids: CASSSTPVSYNEQFF. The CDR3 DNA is TGTGCCAGCAGTTCGACCCCCGTCTCCTACAATGAGCAGTTCTTC.

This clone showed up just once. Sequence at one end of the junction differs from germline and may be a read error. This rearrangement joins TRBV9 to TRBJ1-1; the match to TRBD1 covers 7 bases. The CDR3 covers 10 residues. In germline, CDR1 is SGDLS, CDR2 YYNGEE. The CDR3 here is CAEGGSEAFF. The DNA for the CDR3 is TGCGCCGAAGGGGGCTCAGAAGCTTTCTTT.